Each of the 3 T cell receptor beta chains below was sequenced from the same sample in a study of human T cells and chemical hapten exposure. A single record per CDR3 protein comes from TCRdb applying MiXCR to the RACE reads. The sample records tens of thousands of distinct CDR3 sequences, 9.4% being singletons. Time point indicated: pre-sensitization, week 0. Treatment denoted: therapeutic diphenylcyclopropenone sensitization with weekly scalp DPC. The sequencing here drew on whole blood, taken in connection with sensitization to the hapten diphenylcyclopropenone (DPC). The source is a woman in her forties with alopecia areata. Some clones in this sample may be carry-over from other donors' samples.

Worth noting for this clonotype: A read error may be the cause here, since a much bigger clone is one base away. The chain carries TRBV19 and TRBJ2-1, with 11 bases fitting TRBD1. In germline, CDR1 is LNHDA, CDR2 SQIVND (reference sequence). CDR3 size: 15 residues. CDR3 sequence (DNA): TGTGCCAGTAGGAACCGGGACAGGGGGGACAAAGAGCAGTTCTTC. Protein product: CASRNRDRGDKEQFF.

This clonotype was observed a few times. CDR3 loop: CASGAGGSSGANVLTF. The CDR3 DNA is TGTGCCAGCGGAGCAGGGGGGAGCTCTGGGGCCAACGTCCTGACTTTC. This chain uses TRBV2 with TRBJ2-6, with D possibly being TRBD1 (7 bases). Germline CDR1 SNHLY, CDR2 FYNNEI. The V end lost 8 bases, the J end lost 0 bases, and 14 bases lay between the germline ends. This CDR3 contains 16 residues.

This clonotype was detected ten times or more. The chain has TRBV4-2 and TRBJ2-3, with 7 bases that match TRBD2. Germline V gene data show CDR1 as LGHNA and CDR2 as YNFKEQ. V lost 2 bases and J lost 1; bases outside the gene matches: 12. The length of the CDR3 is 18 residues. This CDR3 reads CASSQMAGGGGGTDTQYF. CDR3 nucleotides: TGTGCCAGCAGCCAAATGGCAGGAGGCGGGGGTGGCACAGATACGCAGTATTTT.